These T cell receptor beta chains were read from a single sample in a study of blood T cell repertoires in COVID-19. The repertoire was sequenced with immunoSEQ multiplex PCR; TCRdb's copy has only in-frame clones and lacks some. The sample contains under 300,000 clones, about four fifths of which appear only once. Sample: peripheral blood. Receptors originate from a woman aged 18-29 years with acute or convalescent COVID-19. Both conserved end residues are part of each CDR3. The D gene is left open where the match is weak. Expanded clones get a size class; other rows say once, few or many, or leave the size out.

TRBJ2-3,TRBD1,-,TRBV14,TGTGCCAGCAGCCACCTCCGTGGACAGGAATTCACAGATACGCAGTATTTT,CASSHLRGQEFTDTQYF
TRBJ2-2,TRBD1,-,TRBV2,TGTGCCAGCAGTCGACAGGGAACCGGGGAGCTGTTTTTT,CASSRQGTGELFF
TRBJ2-2,-,-,TRBV4-3,TGCGCCAGCAGCCAAGATTGGAGGGCCGGGGAGCTGTTTTTT,CASSQDWRAGELFF
TRBJ1-2,-,-,TRBV6-5,TGTGCCAGCAGCAGGCAGGGGCGCTATGGCTACACCTTC,CASSRQGRYGYTF
TRBJ2-1,-,-,TRBV5-4,TGTGCCAGCAGCCTCGACTCTTACAATGAGCAGTTCTTC,CASSLDSYNEQFF
TRBJ2-1,TRBD2,-,TRBV6-5,TGTGCCAGCAGTTACTCGGCCAGCGGGACGAATGAGCAGTTCTTC,CASSYSASGTNEQFF
TRBJ2-1,TRBD1,once,TRBV4-3,TGCGCCAGCAGCCAAGAAGGGCCCGAACAGGGGGTGAGTGAGCAGTTCTTC,CASSQEGPEQGVSEQFF
TRBJ2-7,TRBD1,-,TRBV7-9,TGTGCCAGCAGCTATGTGACAGGGGTCTCCTACGAGCAGTACTTC,CASSYVTGVSYEQYF
TRBJ1-1,-,few,TRBV7-9,TGTGCCAGCAGCCCTTCCCGGGGTGGCACTGAAGCTTTCTTT,CASSPSRGGTEAFF
TRBJ2-1,-,-,TRBV3-1/TRBV3-2,TGTGCCAGCAGCCAAGTCCCCTCCGAGCAGTTCTTC,CASSQVPSEQFF
TRBJ2-2,-,-,TRBV19,TGTGCCAGTAGATATACTAGAAGCACCGGGGAGCTGTTTTTT,CASRYTRSTGELFF
TRBJ2-2,-,once,TRBV21-1,TGTGCCAGCAGCAAAGTTCCCGGGACCGGGGAGCTGTTTTTT,CASSKVPGTGELFF
TRBJ2-1,TRBD2,once,TRBV7-2,TGTGCCAGCCAACGTACCTTCGGGACTAGCGTCAATGAGCAGTTCTTC,CASQRTFGTSVNEQFF
TRBJ2-5,TRBD2,-,TRBV7-9,TGTGCCAGCAGCTTAGTCCAGCGGGGAGAGACCCAGTACTTC,CASSLVQRGETQYF
TRBJ1-1,-,-,TRBV2,TGTGCCAGCAGTGAACTTTGGGCAGGGAGGGGGACTGAAGCTTTCTTT,CASSELWAGRGTEAFF
TRBJ2-5,TRBD2,-,TRBV11-1,TGTGCCAGCTCATTCGCGGGAGTTAGGGAGACCCAGTACTTC,CASSFAGVRETQYF
TRBJ1-2,-,-,TRBV7-7,TGTGCTAGCAGCCCTAACCCTGGAGATCCGAGGAGGGACTATGGCTACACCTTC,CASSPNPGDPRRDYGYTF
TRBJ2-7,-,-,TRBV4-3,TGCGCCAGCAGCCAAGATAGGGCGACAGGTGTTTTCTACGAGCAGTACTTC,CASSQDRATGVFYEQYF
TRBJ1-2,-,-,TRBV9,TGTGCCAGCAGCGTAGAATTACAGGGATATGGCTACACCTTC,CASSVELQGYGYTF
TRBJ2-7,-,-,TRBV12-3/TRBV12-4,TGTGCCAGCAGTTCACTCCCCGGGAACGAGCAGTACTTC,CASSSLPGNEQYF
TRBJ2-2,TRBD1,-,TRBV29-1,TGCAGCGTTGAAGAGAGGGACAGGAACACCGGGGAGCTGTTTTTT,CSVEERDRNTGELFF
TRBJ2-5,-,-,TRBV28,TGTGCCAGCAGTTTATTCCAGCTGCAGGGGGGCCCGGAGGAGACCCAGTACTTC,CASSLFQLQGGPEETQYF
TRBJ1-1,TRBD1,-,TRBV5-1,TGCGCCAGCAGCTTGGCAGGGGGTGTTTCTGAAGCTTTCTTT,CASSLAGGVSEAFF
TRBJ2-7,-,-,TRBV10-3,TGTGCCATCAGTGATCGGGTCTCCGATTCCGAGCAGTACTTC,CAISDRVSDSEQYF
TRBJ1-1,-,-,TRBV5-1,TGCGCCAGCAGCTCGTTGAACATCAACACTGAAGCTTTCTTT,CASSSLNINTEAFF
TRBJ2-7,-,-,TRBV27,TGTGCCAGCAGCTCACGCCCTATCTACGAGCAGTACTTC,CASSSRPIYEQYF
TRBJ2-7,-,-,TRBV11-2,TGTGCCAGCAGCTTATATGGGGGGAGTAGGTACGAGCAGTACTTC,CASSLYGGSRYEQYF
TRBJ1-1,TRBD1,-,TRBV28,TGTGCCAGCAGTTTAGGGGACAGGGTAAACACTGAAGCTTTCTTT,CASSLGDRVNTEAFF
TRBJ1-2,-,-,TRBV6-6,TGTGCCAGCAGCTCGGTAGCAGGGATTCTTAACTATGGCTACACCTTC,CASSSVAGILNYGYTF
TRBJ2-3,-,-,TRBV28,TGTGCCAGCAGTTTAGCACAGCTAAAGCCCACAGATACGCAGTATTTT,CASSLAQLKPTDTQYF
TRBJ2-4,TRBD2,-,TRBV7-9,TGTGCCAGCAGCCCGAGGACTAGCGGGGACCTGCTAGCCAAAAACATTCAGTACTTC,CASSPRTSGDLLAKNIQYF
TRBJ2-1,-,once,TRBV15,TGTGCCACCAGCTCGCTGAGCTCCTACAATGAGCAGTTCTTC,CATSSLSSYNEQFF
TRBJ2-6,-,-,TRBV4-1,TGCGCCAGCAGCCAAGATTGGGCTAGACAGCTTCCCGGGGCCAACGTCCTGACTTTC,CASSQDWARQLPGANVLTF
TRBJ1-1,-,-,TRBV18,TGTGCCAGCTCACCAGAAGCGCAGGGAGGCTGGGGGAGAGCTTTCTTT,CASSPEAQGGWGRAFF
TRBJ1-2,-,-,TRBV28,TGTGCCAGCAGCGTAGGGGCGGTTTCAGGGTCGGGCTACACCTTC,CASSVGAVSGSGYTF
TRBJ2-1,TRBD2,-,TRBV7-9,TGTGCCAGCAGCCCGGCTAGCGGGGCCAATGAGCAGTTCTTC,CASSPASGANEQFF
TRBJ2-1,TRBD2,-,TRBV28,TGTGCCAGCAGTCGAGCCCCGATAGCGGGAGTTTACAATGAGCAGTTCTTC,CASSRAPIAGVYNEQFF
TRBJ2-1,TRBD2,-,TRBV5-8,TGTGCCAGCAGCTCGGGACTAGTTCCAGTCGATGAGCAGTTCTTC,CASSSGLVPVDEQFF
TRBJ2-1,TRBD2,-,TRBV10-3,TGTGCCATCAGCGGTAGCGGGAGCATTCCGGATGAGCAGTTCTTC,CAISGSGSIPDEQFF
TRBJ2-7,-,-,TRBV3-1/TRBV3-2,TGTGCCAGCAGCCAACTTACAGGGTTCTACGAGCAGTACTTC,CASSQLTGFYEQYF
TRBJ1-2,TRBD1,-,TRBV19,TGTGCCAGTAGTATAGTAGGGACAGAGAACTATGGCTACACCTTC,CASSIVGTENYGYTF
TRBJ2-5,TRBD1,-,TRBV30,TGTGCCTGGAGTGTGGGGACAGGGGAACAAGAGACCCAGTACTTC,CAWSVGTGEQETQYF
TRBJ2-1,TRBD2,once,TRBV19,TGTGCCAGTGGACTAGCGCGTGGGAATGAGCAGTTCTTC,CASGLARGNEQFF
TRBJ2-7,-,-,TRBV5-4,TGTGCCAGCCATAAAGGAGGGGTCCCTCCCCACGAGCAGTACTTC,CASHKGGVPPHEQYF
TRBJ1-4,TRBD1,-,TRBV18,TGTGCCAGCTCACCTAACAGGGGCCCTGATGAAAAACTGTTTTTT,CASSPNRGPDEKLFF
TRBJ1-5,TRBD1,-,TRBV6-2/TRBV6-3,TGTGCCAGCAGTCCCGGGACAGGGACTAGCAATCAGCCCCAGCATTTT,CASSPGTGTSNQPQHF